A single sample is the source of the 13 T cell receptor beta chains below, sequenced in a study of beta chain features in type 1 diabetes. The whole isolated RNA underwent reverse transcription, so sequencing captured expressed TCRB transcripts. Here immunoSEQ multiplex PCR was the method, and the copy in TCRdb shows in-frame clones only, minus some. The sample includes approximately 340,000 clones, about 15% of them seen just once. Sequences were obtained from naive CD4+ T cells from blood. These receptors came from a woman in her late teens or twenties in good health.

There are a few counts of this clone. The chain carries TRBV18 and TRBJ2-2; no clear D gene. V was shortened by 2 bases and J by 1 base, with 5 bases between the two germline ends. The CDR3 extends over 14 amino acids. Germline V gives CDR1 KGHSH, CDR2 LQKENI. In DNA, the CDR3 is TGTGCCAGCTCACCAAACAAGAACACCGGGGAGCTGTTTTTT. As protein: CASSPNKNTGELFF. Based on the CDR3 plus reference TRBV18 and TRBJ2-2, the full variable domain is NAGVMQNPRHLVRRRGQEARLRCSPMKGHSHVYWYRQLPEEGLKFMVYLQKENIIDESGMPKERFSAEFPKEGPSILRIQQVVRGDSAAYFCASSPNKNTGELFFGEGSRLTVL.

This chain connects TRBV7-9 to TRBJ2-3; 8 nucleotides line up with TRBD1. The CDR3 length is 14 residues. Trimming cost V 4 bases and J 2 bases; bases outside gene matches: 2. The germline V gene encodes CDR1 SEHNR and CDR2 FQNEAQ (reference sequence). The CDR3: CASSWTGTTDTQYF. CDR3 DNA sequence: TGTGCCAGCAGCTGGACAGGGACCACAGATACGCAGTATTTT.

V gene TRBV5-1 combines with J gene TRBJ2-5; 8 positions match TRBD2. The germline gives CDR1 SGHRS, CDR2 YFSETQ. V lost 4 bases to trimming and J lost 4 bases; unmatched junction nucleotides: 6. This CDR3 is 14 amino acids long. The CDR3 sequence: CASSTGLAGETQYF. The CDR3, as DNA: TGCGCCAGCAGCACCGGACTAGCTGGAGAGACCCAGTACTTC.

J is TRBJ1-2 and V is TRBV7-9; TRBD1 is a possible D gene (6 bases). Germline CDR1 reads SEHNR; CDR2 reads FQNEAQ (reference sequence). V was trimmed by 2 bases and J by 4 bases, leaving 17 bases between them. The CDR3 consists of 16 residues. The CDR3 DNA is TGTGCCAGCAGCTTACTCCCAGGACAGTCGCCCTATGGCTACACCTTC. This translates into CASSLLPGQSPYGYTF.

This chain joins TRBV30 and TRBJ1-5; D uncertain. CDR3 size: 15 residues. The V gene's germline CDR1 is GTSNPN and CDR2 SVGIG (reference sequence). Trimming shortened V by 4 bases and J by 5 bases, and 18 bases separated the two germline ends. The CDR3 sequence: CAWNGNTKLDQPQHF. The CDR3 region has the DNA TGTGCCTGGAACGGGAATACGAAATTGGATCAGCCCCAGCATTTT.

In this sample, this clone turned up a few times. This rearrangement joins TRBV6-1 to TRBJ2-3; the match to TRBD2 covers 11 bases. The germline gives CDR1 MNHNS, CDR2 SASEGT. V was pared by 9 bases and J by 5 bases, with 10 bases of the junction left unmatched. This CDR3 region has 15 residues. The CDR3: CASDVSGREEDTQYF. Written as DNA, the CDR3 is TGTGCCAGTGATGTTAGCGGGAGGGAGGAAGATACGCAGTATTTT.

This sequence joins TRBV6-5 and TRBJ1-2, with 7 bases fitting TRBD1. The CDR3 extends over 14 amino acids. The V and J ends lost 4 bases and 2 bases, in that order; junction bases with no gene match: 4. Per germline, CDR1 MNHEY and CDR2 SVGAGI. The CDR3 reads CASSSPTGNYGYTF. Here the CDR3 DNA reads TGTGCCAGCAGTTCCCCGACAGGGAACTATGGCTACACCTTC.

This clone was detected only a few times. The rearrangement links TRBV2 to TRBJ1-5; 8 nucleotides agree with TRBD1. Germline V gene sequence: CDR1 SNHLY, CDR2 FYNNEI. This CDR3 is built from 14 residues. V dropped 3 bases and J dropped 6; count of bases not matched to a gene: 4. CDR3 coding DNA: TGTGCCAGCAGTGATCAGGGGGCGGGTCAGCCCCAGCATTTT. Its translation: CASSDQGAGQPQHF.

The chain couples TRBV19 to TRBJ1-5, with D perhaps TRBD1 (6 bases). Trimming took off 9 bases at V and 2 bases at J, with 11 bases between the two ends. Germline values: CDR1 LNHDA, CDR2 SQIVND (reference sequence). The CDR3 is 13 amino acids. This CDR3 reads CASGQLGNQPQHF. In nucleotides, the CDR3 is TGTGCCAGCGGACAGTTGGGCAATCAGCCCCAGCATTTT.

The CDR3 loop reads CASSLGGAKGNEQFF. CDR3 in DNA: TGCGCCAGCAGCTTGGGGGGTGCCAAGGGGAATGAGCAGTTCTTC. This chain uses TRBV5-1 with TRBJ2-1; tentatively, D is TRBD1 (5 bases). CDR1 is SGHRS, CDR2 YFSETQ, per germline. V lost 0 bases to trimming and J lost 7 bases, with 14 bases between them. The CDR3 loop spans 15 amino acids.

Only a few counts were recorded for this clone. This sequence joins TRBV28 and TRBJ2-1, with D maybe TRBD1 (5 bases). The CDR3 has 15 amino acids. Germline V gene lookup returns CDR1 MDHEN and CDR2 SYDVKM. Trimming left V 0 bases short and J 8 bases short, with 14 bases between. Here the CDR3 reads CASSLWARAGDEQFF. The DNA of the CDR3 is TGTGCCAGCAGTTTATGGGCCAGGGCAGGAGATGAGCAGTTCTTC.

The chain links TRBV9 to TRBJ2-1, with D perhaps TRBD1 (5 bases). Trimming took off 5 bases at V and 10 bases at J, with 19 bases between the two ends. The length of the CDR3 is 14 residues. The germline V gene encodes CDR1 SGDLS and CDR2 YYNGEE. In nucleotides, the CDR3 is TGTGCCAGCAGGACAGCCCTGGGTAGTCAAGAGCAGTTCTTC. Protein sequence: CASRTALGSQEQFF.

This clone was seen a few times. This chain links TRBV11-2 with TRBJ2-5; D remains ambiguous. The CDR3 runs to 15 residues. Germline V gives CDR1 SGHAT, CDR2 FQNNGV. Trimming took off 5 bases at V and 2 bases at J, with 15 bases between the two ends. The CDR3 DNA follows: TGTGCCAGCAGCAGACTCGTCCTGCCGCAAGAGACCCAGTACTTC. Its translation is CASSRLVLPQETQYF. The whole variable domain, remainder taken from reference TRBV11-2 and TRBJ2-5, is EAGVAQSPRYKIIEKRQSVAFWCNPISGHATLYWYQQILGQGPKLLIQFQNNGVVDDSQLPKDRFSAERLKGVDSTLKIQPAKLEDSAVYLCASSRLVLPQETQYFGPGTRLLVL.